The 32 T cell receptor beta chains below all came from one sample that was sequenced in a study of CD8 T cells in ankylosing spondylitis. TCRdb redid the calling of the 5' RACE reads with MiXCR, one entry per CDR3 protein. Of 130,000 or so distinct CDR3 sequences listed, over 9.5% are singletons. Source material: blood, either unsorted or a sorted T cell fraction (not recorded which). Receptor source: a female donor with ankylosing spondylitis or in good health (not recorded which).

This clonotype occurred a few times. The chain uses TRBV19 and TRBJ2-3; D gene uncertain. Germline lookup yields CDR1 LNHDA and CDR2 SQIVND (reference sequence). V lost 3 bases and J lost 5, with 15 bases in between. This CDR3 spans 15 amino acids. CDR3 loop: CASSIIVAPEDTQYF. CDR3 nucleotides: TGTGCCAGTAGTATTATCGTCGCCCCAGAAGATACGCAGTATTTT.

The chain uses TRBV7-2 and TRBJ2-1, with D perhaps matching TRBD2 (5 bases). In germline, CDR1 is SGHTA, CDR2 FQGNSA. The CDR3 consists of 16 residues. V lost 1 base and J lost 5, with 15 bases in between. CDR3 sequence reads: CASSLGAGLNHNEQFF. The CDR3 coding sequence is TGTGCCAGCAGCTTAGGGGCGGGCTTAAATCACAATGAGCAGTTCTTC.

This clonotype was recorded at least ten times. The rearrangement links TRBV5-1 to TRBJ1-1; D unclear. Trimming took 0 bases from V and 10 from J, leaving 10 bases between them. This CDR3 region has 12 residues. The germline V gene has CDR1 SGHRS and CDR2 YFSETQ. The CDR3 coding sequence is TGCGCCAGCAGCTTGGCCGGGAGTTCAGCTTTCTTT. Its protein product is CASSLAGSSAFF.

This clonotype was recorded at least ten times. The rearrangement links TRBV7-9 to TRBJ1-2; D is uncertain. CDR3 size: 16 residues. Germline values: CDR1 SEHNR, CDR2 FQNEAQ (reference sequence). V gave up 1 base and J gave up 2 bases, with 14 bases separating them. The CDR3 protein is CASSLEGGKLNYGYTF. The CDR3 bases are TGTGCCAGCAGCTTAGAAGGCGGCAAGCTAAACTATGGCTACACCTTC. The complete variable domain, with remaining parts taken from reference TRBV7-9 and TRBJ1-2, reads DTGVSQNPRHKITKRGQNVTFRCDPISEHNRLYWYRQTLGQGPEFLTYFQNEAQLEKSRLLSDRFSAERPKGSFSTLEIQRTEQGDSAMYLCASSLEGGKLNYGYTFGSGTRLTVV.

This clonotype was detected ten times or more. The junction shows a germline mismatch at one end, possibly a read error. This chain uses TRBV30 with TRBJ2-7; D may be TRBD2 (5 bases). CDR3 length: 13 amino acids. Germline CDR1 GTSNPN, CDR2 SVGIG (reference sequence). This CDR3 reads CAWSVPLGPPADF. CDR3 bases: TGTGCCTGGAGTGTCCCGCTCGGACCCCCAGCGGACTTC.

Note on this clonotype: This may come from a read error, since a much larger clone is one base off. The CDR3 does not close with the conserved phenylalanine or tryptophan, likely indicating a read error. CDR3 residues: CASSFAVLNYGYTS. In DNA form, the CDR3 reads TGTGCCAGCAGCTTTGCAGTTCTCAACTATGGCTACACCTCC. The chain couples TRBV5-8 to TRBJ1-2; D gene uncertain. Germline CDR1 and CDR2: SGHTS and YDEGEE. The CDR3 contains 14 residues. V was shortened by 2 bases and J by 2 bases, with 10 bases between the two germline ends.

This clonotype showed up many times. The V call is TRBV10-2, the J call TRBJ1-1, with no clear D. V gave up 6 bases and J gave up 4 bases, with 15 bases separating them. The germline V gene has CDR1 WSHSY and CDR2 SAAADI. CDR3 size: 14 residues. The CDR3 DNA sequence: TGCGCCAGCAGCCCCTTACTCGGTGCCACTGAAGCTTTCTTT. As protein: CASSPLLGATEAFF.

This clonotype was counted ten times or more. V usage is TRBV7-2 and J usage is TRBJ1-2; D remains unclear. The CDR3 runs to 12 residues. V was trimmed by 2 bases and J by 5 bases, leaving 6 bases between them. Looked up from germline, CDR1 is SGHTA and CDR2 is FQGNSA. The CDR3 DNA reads TGTGCCAGCAGCTTAACCCTTTATGGCTACACCTTC. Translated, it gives CASSLTLYGYTF. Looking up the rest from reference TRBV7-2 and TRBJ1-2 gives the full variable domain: GAGVSQSPSNKVTEKGKDVELRCDPISGHTALYWYRQSLGQGLEFLIYFQGNSAPDKSGLPSDRFSAERTGGSVSTLTIQRTQQEDSAVYLCASSLTLYGYTFGSGTRLTVV.

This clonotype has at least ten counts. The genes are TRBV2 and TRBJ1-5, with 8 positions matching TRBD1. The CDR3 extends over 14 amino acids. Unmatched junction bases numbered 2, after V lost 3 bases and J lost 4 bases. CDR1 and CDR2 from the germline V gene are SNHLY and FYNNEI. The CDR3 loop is CASSEDRANQPQHF. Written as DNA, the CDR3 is TGTGCCAGCAGTGAGGACAGGGCGAATCAGCCCCAGCATTTT.

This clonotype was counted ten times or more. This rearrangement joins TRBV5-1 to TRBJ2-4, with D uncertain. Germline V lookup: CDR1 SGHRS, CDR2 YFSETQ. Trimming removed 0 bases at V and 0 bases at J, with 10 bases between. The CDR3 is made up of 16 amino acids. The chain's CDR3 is CASSLAHPEAKNIQYF. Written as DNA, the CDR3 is TGCGCCAGCAGCTTGGCCCATCCGGAAGCCAAAAACATTCAGTACTTC. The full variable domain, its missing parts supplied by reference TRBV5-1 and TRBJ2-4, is KAGVTQTPRYLIKTRGQQVTLSCSPISGHRSVSWYQQTPGQGLQFLFEYFSETQRNKGNFPGRFSGRQFSNSRSEMNVSTLELGDSALYLCASSLAHPEAKNIQYFGAGTRLSVL.

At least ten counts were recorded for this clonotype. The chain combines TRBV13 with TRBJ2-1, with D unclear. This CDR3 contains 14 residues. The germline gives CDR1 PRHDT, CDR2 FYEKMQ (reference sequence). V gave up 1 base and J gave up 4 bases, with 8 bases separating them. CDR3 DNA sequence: TGTGCCAGCAGCTTAGCGGACCGTTACAATGAGCAGTTCTTC. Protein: CASSLADRYNEQFF. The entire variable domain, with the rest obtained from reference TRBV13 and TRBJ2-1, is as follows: AAGVIQSPRHLIKEKRETATLKCYPIPRHDTVYWYQQGPGQDPQFLISFYEKMQSDKGSIPDRFSAQQFSDYHSELNMSSLELGDSALYFCASSLADRYNEQFFGPGTRLTVL.

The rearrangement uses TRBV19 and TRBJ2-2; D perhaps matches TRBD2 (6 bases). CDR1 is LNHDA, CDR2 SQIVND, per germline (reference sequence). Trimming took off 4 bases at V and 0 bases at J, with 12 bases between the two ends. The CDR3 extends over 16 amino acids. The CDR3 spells CASSRRESANTGELFF. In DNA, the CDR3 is TGTGCCAGTAGTAGGAGGGAATCCGCGAACACCGGGGAGCTGTTTTTT.

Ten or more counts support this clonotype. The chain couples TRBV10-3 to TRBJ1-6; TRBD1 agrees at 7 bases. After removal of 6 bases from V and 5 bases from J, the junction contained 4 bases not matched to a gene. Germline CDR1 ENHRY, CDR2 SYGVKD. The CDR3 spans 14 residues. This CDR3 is CAIRIDRDNSPLHF. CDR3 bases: TGTGCCATCAGAATAGACAGGGATAATTCACCCCTCCACTTT.

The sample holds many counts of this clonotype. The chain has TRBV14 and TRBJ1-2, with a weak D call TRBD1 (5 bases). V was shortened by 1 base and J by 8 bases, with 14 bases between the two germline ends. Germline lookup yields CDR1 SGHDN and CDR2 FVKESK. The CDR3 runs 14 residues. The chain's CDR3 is CASSQARGGSGYTF. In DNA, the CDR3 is TGTGCCAGCAGCCAAGCTCGTGGGGGATCCGGCTACACCTTC. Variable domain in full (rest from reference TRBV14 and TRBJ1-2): EAGVTQFPSHSVIEKGQTVTLRCDPISGHDNLYWYRRVMGKEIKFLLHFVKESKQDESGMPNNRFLAERTGGTYSTLKVQPAELEDSGVYFCASSQARGGSGYTFGSGTRLTVV.

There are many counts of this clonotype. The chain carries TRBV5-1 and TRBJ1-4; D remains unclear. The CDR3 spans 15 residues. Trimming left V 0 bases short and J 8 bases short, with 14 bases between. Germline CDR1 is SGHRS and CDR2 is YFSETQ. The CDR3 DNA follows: TGCGCCAGCAGCTTGGTTAGTCAGAAGGCGGAAAAACTGTTTTTT. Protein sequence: CASSLVSQKAEKLFF.

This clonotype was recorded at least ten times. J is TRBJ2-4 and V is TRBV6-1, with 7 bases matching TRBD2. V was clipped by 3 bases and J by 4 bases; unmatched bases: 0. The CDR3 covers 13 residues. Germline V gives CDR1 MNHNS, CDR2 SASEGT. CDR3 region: CASSEGGKNIQYF. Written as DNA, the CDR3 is TGTGCCAGCAGTGAGGGGGGGAAAAACATTCAGTACTTC.

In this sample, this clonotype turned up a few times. DNA for the CDR3: TGTGCCAGCAGTTATGGCAGCATGAACACTGAAGCTTTCTTT. Translating it yields CASSYGSMNTEAFF. The genes are TRBV12-3 or TRBV12-4 and TRBJ1-1; D call uncertain. V lost 4 bases and J lost 0, with 9 bases in between. The CDR3 runs to 14 residues.

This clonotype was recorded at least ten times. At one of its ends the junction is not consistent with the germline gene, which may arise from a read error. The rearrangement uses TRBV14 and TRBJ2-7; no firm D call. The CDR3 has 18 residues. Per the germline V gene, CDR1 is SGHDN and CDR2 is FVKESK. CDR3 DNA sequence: TGTGCCAGCAGCCAAGATGCGGCTGGGCATTACCCAGCCTACCAGCAGTACTTC. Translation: CASSQDAAGHYPAYQQYF.

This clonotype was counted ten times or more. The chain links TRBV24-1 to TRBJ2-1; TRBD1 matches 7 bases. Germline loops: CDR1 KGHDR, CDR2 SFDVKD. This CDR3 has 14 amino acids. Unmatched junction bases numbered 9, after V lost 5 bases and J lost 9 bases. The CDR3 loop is CATSVPDRVGEQFF. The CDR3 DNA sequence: TGTGCCACCAGTGTTCCTGACAGGGTAGGTGAGCAGTTCTTC.

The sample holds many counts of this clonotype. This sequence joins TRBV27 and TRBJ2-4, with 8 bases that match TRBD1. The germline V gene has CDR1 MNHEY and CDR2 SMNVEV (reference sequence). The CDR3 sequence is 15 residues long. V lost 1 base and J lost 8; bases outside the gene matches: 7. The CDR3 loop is CASSLFGTGLYIQYF. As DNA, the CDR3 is TGTGCCAGCAGTTTATTCGGGACAGGACTATACATTCAGTACTTC.

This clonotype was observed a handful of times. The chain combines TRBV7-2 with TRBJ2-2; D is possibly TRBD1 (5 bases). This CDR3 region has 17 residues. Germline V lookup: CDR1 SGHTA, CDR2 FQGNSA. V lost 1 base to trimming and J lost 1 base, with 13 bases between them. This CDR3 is CASSLGPDRLNTGELFF. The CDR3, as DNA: TGTGCCAGCAGCTTAGGCCCCGACAGATTGAACACCGGGGAGCTGTTTTTT.

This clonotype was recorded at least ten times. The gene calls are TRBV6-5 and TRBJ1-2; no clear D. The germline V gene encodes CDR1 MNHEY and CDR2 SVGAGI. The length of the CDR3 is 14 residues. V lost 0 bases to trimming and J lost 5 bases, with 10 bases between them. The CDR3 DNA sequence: TGTGCCAGCAGTTACTCCCGGCACTTTTATGGCTACACCTTC. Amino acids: CASSYSRHFYGYTF.

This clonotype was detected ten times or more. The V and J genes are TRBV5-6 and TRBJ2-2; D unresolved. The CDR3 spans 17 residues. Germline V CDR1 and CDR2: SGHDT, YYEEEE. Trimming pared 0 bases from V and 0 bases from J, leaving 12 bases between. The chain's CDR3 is CASSLELLPSNTGELFF. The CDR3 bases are TGTGCCAGCAGCTTGGAGCTGCTGCCTTCGAACACCGGGGAGCTGTTTTTT.

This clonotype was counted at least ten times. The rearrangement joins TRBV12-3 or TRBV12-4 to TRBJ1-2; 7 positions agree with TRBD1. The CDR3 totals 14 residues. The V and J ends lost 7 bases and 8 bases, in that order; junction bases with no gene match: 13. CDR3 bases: TGTGCCAGCACCCGCCCCAATAGGGGGCAAGGCTACACCTTC. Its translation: CASTRPNRGQGYTF.

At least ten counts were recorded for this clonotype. The CDR3 DNA is TGTGCCACCAGTGATTCATCTTACAGGGGGGGCGCCTACAATGAGCAGTTCTTC. Protein: CATSDSSYRGGAYNEQFF. J is TRBJ2-1 and V is TRBV24-1; possible D gene TRBD1, 8 bases. The CDR3 is made up of 18 amino acids. The germline gives CDR1 KGHDR, CDR2 SFDVKD. V was pared by 2 bases and J by 2 bases, with 18 bases between.

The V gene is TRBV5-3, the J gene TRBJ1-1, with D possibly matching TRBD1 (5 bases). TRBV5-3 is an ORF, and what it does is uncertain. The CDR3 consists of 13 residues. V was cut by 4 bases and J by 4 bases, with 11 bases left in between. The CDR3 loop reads CARSLRGVTEAFF. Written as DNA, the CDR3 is TGTGCCAGAAGCCTCCGGGGGGTCACTGAAGCTTTCTTT.

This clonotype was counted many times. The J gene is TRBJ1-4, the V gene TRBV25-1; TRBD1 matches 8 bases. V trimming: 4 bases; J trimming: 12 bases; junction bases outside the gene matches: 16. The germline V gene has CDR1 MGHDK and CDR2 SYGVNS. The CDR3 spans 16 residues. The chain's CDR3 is CASSGHSPDRDGELFF. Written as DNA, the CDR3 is TGTGCCAGCAGTGGACACTCTCCGGACAGGGATGGCGAACTGTTTTTT.

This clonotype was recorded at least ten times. CDR3 in DNA: TGTGCCAGTACGGGACTAGGGATTGATGAGCAGTTCTTC. Protein sequence: CASTGLGIDEQFF. The chain couples TRBV19 to TRBJ2-1; 8 bases agree with TRBD2. The CDR3 is 13 amino acids. Trimming cost V 7 bases and J 8 bases; bases outside gene matches: 7. Germline V gene lookup returns CDR1 LNHDA and CDR2 SQIVND (reference sequence). Together with reference TRBV19 and TRBJ2-1, the CDR3 gives the full variable domain: DGGITQSPKYLFRKEGQNVTLSCEQNLNHDAMYWYRQDPGQGLRLIYYSQIVNDFQKGDIAEGYSVSREKKESFPLTVTSAQKNPTAFYLCASTGLGIDEQFFGPGTRLTVL.

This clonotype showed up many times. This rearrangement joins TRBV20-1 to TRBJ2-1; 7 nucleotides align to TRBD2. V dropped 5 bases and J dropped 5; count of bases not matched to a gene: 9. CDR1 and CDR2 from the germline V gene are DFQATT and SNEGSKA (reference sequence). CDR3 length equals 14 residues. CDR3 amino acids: CSASSSGIHNEQFF. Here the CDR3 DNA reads TGCAGTGCTTCGTCTAGCGGTATCCACAATGAGCAGTTCTTC.

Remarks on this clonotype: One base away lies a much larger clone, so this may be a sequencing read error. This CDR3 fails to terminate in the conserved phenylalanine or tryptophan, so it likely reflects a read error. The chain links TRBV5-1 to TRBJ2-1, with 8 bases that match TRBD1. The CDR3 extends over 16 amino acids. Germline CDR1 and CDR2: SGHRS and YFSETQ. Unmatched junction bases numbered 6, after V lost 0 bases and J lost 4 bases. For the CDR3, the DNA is TGCGCCAGCAGCTTGGGACAGGGGACCTGGTACAATGAGCAGTTCTCC. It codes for CASSLGQGTWYNEQFS.

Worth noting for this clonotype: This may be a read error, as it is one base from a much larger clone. The CDR3 nucleotides are TGCAGTGCCAGTCAGCTCTATGGCTACACCTTC. Amino acid sequence: CSASQLYGYTF. The V and J genes are TRBV20-1 and TRBJ1-2; D gene uncertain. The V gene's germline CDR1 is DFQATT and CDR2 SNEGSKA (reference sequence). Trimming left V 6 bases short and J 4 bases short, with 9 bases between. The CDR3 covers 11 residues.

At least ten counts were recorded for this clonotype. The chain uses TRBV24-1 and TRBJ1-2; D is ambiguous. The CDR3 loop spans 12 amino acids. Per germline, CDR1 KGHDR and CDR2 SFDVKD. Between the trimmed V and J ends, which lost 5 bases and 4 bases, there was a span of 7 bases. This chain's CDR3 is CATSAGSYGYTF. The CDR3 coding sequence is TGTGCCACCAGTGCCGGGAGCTATGGCTACACCTTC.